This T cell receptor (beta chain) originates from a study of T cells and Merkel cell carcinoma outcomes. Whole-study results and caveats: Reportedly, T-cell repertoire with density predicts Merkel cell carcinoma outcomes.

Germline CDR1 and CDR2: SGDLS and YYNGEE. The CDR3 runs to 17 residues. With V trimmed by 3 bases and J by 0 bases, 8 bases remained unmatched. Details on this clone: Its antigen is still unknown.

Only in-frame clones appear in the TCRdb table, and some are missing; sequencing was by immunoSEQ multiplex PCR. The repertoire holds about 15,000 clones, with approximately 80% as singletons. Sequenced material: tumor tissue from Merkel cell carcinoma. This sequence originates from a human donor with Merkel cell carcinoma. This sequence joins TRBV9 and TRBJ2-3; 9 bases map to TRBD2. CDR3 residues: CASSGSGGGTSTDTQYF. The CDR3 DNA reads TGTGCCAGCAGCGGTAGCGGGGGTGGCACTAGCACAGATACGCAGTATTTT.